These 25 T cell receptor beta chains were sequenced from one sample in a study of blood T cell repertoires in COVID-19. This table comes from immunoSEQ multiplex PCR, and its TCRdb copy is limited to in-frame clones, with some not included. Of approximately 59,000 clones listed, roughly 90% are singletons. The specimen sequenced was peripheral blood. The origin of the receptors is a human donor in a cohort sampled during active COVID-19.

The V and J genes are TRBV12-5 and TRBJ2-1; 10 nucleotides agree with TRBD2. V dropped 4 bases and J dropped 4; count of bases not matched to a gene: 7. The germline V gene has CDR1 LGHNT and CDR2 FRNRAP. CDR3 length: 16 amino acids. The CDR3: CASGSSGGGHYNEQFF. CDR3 DNA sequence: TGTGCTAGTGGTTCTAGCGGGGGAGGTCATTACAATGAGCAGTTCTTC.

V and J are TRBV30 and TRBJ1-4, with 7 bases matching TRBD1. This CDR3 comprises 19 residues. CDR1 GTSNPN and CDR2 SVGIG come from the germline V gene (reference sequence). V was pared by 0 bases and J by 5 bases, with 18 bases of the junction left unmatched. Here the CDR3 reads CAWSVRGGGIQLINEKLFF. CDR3 DNA sequence: TGTGCCTGGAGTGTACGAGGAGGGGGCATCCAACTGATAAATGAAAAACTGTTTTTT.

V is TRBV7-8 and J is TRBJ1-3; 10 nucleotides align to TRBD1. This CDR3 comprises 17 residues. Trimming removed 1 base from V and 2 bases from J; junction bases left unmatched: 5. The germline gives CDR1 SGHVS, CDR2 FQNEAQ. The CDR3 loop reads CASSLGGQGLAGNTIYF. The CDR3 nucleotides read TGTGCCAGCAGCTTAGGGGGACAGGGGCTCGCTGGAAACACCATATATTTT.

The J gene is TRBJ2-5, the V gene TRBV6-5; D not resolved. This CDR3 contains 11 residues. Germline lookup yields CDR1 MNHEY and CDR2 SVGAGI. V lost 4 bases and J lost 5, with 5 bases in between. CDR3 region: CASSFAETQYF. In DNA, the CDR3 is TGTGCCAGCAGTTTTGCGGAGACCCAGTACTTC.

In this sample, this clone turned up once. The chain joins TRBV9 to TRBJ2-2; D is perhaps TRBD2 (7 bases). This CDR3 has 14 residues. The V gene's germline CDR1 is SGDLS and CDR2 YYNGEE. Trimming removed 0 bases at V and 6 bases at J, with 9 bases between. CDR3: CASSVGGGSGELFF. CDR3 DNA sequence: TGTGCCAGCAGCGTAGGGGGGGGCTCCGGGGAGCTGTTTTTT.

This clone occurred a few times. The chain couples TRBV2 to TRBJ2-7; D may be TRBD1 (6 bases). CDR1 is SNHLY, CDR2 FYNNEI, per germline. The ends were cut back, 7 bases at V and 4 bases at J, with 14 bases in the middle. The CDR3 consists of 13 residues. The chain's CDR3 is CASTEQGGYEQYF. The CDR3, as DNA: TGTGCCAGCACGGAACAGGGCGGGTACGAGCAGTACTTC. The full variable domain, in which reference TRBV2 and TRBJ2-7 provide the parts outside the CDR3, is EPEVTQTPSHQVTQMGQEVILRCVPISNHLYFYWYRQILGQKVEFLVSFYNNEISEKSEIFDDQFSVERPDGSNFTLKIRSTKLEDSAMYFCASTEQGGYEQYFGPGTRLTVT.

This chain uses TRBV7-9 with TRBJ2-5; TRBD2 is a possible D gene (7 bases). CDR1 and CDR2 from the germline V gene are SEHNR and FQNEAQ (reference sequence). V lost 3 bases, J lost 4 bases, and 15 bases lay in between. The CDR3 runs 15 residues. CDR3 residues: CASSFEGGPPETQYF. CDR3 nucleotide sequence: TGTGCCAGCAGCTTCGAGGGGGGGCCACCAGAGACCCAGTACTTC.

The chain couples TRBV18 to TRBJ2-6; 7 bases agree with TRBD1. The V gene end was trimmed by 3 bases and the J gene end by 3 bases; junction bases not matched to a gene: 5. CDR3 length: 16 residues. The germline V gene encodes CDR1 KGHSH and CDR2 LQKENI. CDR3 DNA: TGTGCCAGCTCACCCATCGACAGGGTTGGGGCCAACGTCCTGACTTTC. It yields the protein CASSPIDRVGANVLTF. Full variable domain (remainder filled in from reference TRBV18 and TRBJ2-6): NAGVMQNPRHLVRRRGQEARLRCSPMKGHSHVYWYRQLPEEGLKFMVYLQKENIIDESGMPKERFSAEFPKEGPSILRIQQVVRGDSAAYFCASSPIDRVGANVLTFGAGSRLTVL.

The chain links TRBV21-1 to TRBJ2-2; no DNA check was done on the table's D call, TRBD1. TRBV21-1 counts as a pseudogene. The CDR3 consists of 16 residues. CDR3 loop: CASSKGVGGLDGELFF. CDR3 DNA: TGTGCCAGCAGCAAAGGGGTAGGGGGCCTCGACGGGGAGCTGTTTTTT.

DNA for the CDR3: TGTGCCAGCAGCTTAGGCAGGGTGAACACTGAAGCTTTCTTT. Its translation is CASSLGRVNTEAFF. The chain uses TRBV7-8 and TRBJ1-1; TRBD1 is a possible D gene (5 bases). This CDR3 has 14 amino acids. CDR1 SGHVS and CDR2 FQNEAQ come from the germline V gene. Trimming pared 1 base from V and 0 bases from J, leaving 6 bases between.

V is TRBV11-2 and J is TRBJ1-6, with D hard to call. Germline loops: CDR1 SGHAT, CDR2 FQNNGV. Trimming shortened V by 1 base and J by 7 bases, and 5 bases separated the two germline ends. CDR3 length: 13 residues. CDR3 loop: CASSLGLNSPLHF. The CDR3 bases are TGTGCCAGCAGCTTAGGGCTCAATTCACCCCTCCACTTT.

V is TRBV19 and J is TRBJ1-6; D is perhaps TRBD1 (5 bases). CDR1 and CDR2 (germline): LNHDA, SQIVND (reference sequence). Trimming took 3 bases from V and 8 from J, leaving 11 bases between them. The CDR3 has 14 amino acids. CDR3 amino acids: CASSINVGDSPLHF. In nucleotides, the CDR3 is TGTGCCAGTAGTATTAATGTAGGGGATTCACCCCTCCACTTT.

This chain joins TRBV11-3 and TRBJ1-1, with D maybe TRBD1 (5 bases). The V end was cut by 3 bases, the J end by 4 bases, with 9 bases between. The CDR3 has 13 residues. CDR1 and CDR2 from the germline V gene are SGHNT and YENEEA. The CDR3 DNA reads TGTGCCAGCAGCTTTACAGGCGGCACTGAAGCTTTCTTT. Amino acids: CASSFTGGTEAFF.

This clone has only one observation. This rearrangement joins TRBV11-2 to TRBJ1-1; no definite D call. Trimming cost V 1 base and J 6 bases, with 3 bases left between them. Per the germline V gene, CDR1 is SGHAT and CDR2 is FQNNGV. This CDR3 comprises 11 residues. Written as DNA, the CDR3 is TGTGCCAGCAGCTTAGGGCCTGAAGCTTTCTTT. Protein: CASSLGPEAFF.

This clone was detected only once. The chain links TRBV3-1 (or the pseudogene TRBV3-2) to TRBJ2-5; 13 positions match TRBD2. The CDR3 contains 15 residues. V shed 5 bases, J shed 3 bases, and the junction held 3 bases outside the gene matches. Per the germline V gene, CDR1 is LGHDT and CDR2 is YNNKEL (reference sequence). The CDR3 nucleotides read TGTGCCAGCAGCAAACTAGCGGGGGGGGAAGAGACCCAGTACTTC. This codes for CASSKLAGGEETQYF.

This chain uses TRBV6-5 with TRBJ2-7; 9 bases map to TRBD1. Trimming removed 0 bases from V and 2 bases from J; junction bases left unmatched: 2. CDR3 size: 15 residues. Germline V CDR1 and CDR2: MNHEY, SVGAGI. The CDR3 DNA reads TGTGCCAGCAGTTACTCGGGACAGGGCCCCTACGAGCAGTACTTC. Protein product: CASSYSGQGPYEQYF.

The sample holds one count of this clone. The chain uses TRBV5-1 and TRBJ1-1; D unclear. The CDR3 runs 14 residues. With 0 bases removed from V and 2 bases from J, the gap between germline ends came to 8 bases. CDR1 is SGHRS, CDR2 YFSETQ, per germline. The DNA of the CDR3 is TGCGCCAGCAGCTTGGACAGTGCCAACACTGAAGCTTTCTTT. This translates into CASSLDSANTEAFF.

The V gene is TRBV27, the J gene TRBJ2-3; tentatively, D is TRBD1 (6 bases). The germline V gene encodes CDR1 MNHEY and CDR2 SMNVEV (reference sequence). The CDR3 spans 16 residues. The V end lost 3 bases, the J end lost 6 bases, and 19 bases lay between the germline ends. The CDR3 DNA reads as TGTGCCAGCAGTTTTAATCCCGGGACACCGCAGGATACGCAGTATTTT. Protein sequence: CASSFNPGTPQDTQYF.

The chain joins TRBV9 to TRBJ1-1; TRBD1 aligns across 9 bases. Germline V gene sequence: CDR1 SGDLS, CDR2 YYNGEE. The CDR3 is 15 amino acids. J lost 3 bases, V lost 3 bases, and 6 bases had no gene match. The CDR3: CASSAQGQGYTEAFF. The CDR3 coding sequence is TGTGCCAGCAGCGCGCAAGGACAGGGGTACACTGAAGCTTTCTTT.

This clone showed up just once. The genes are TRBV7-9 and TRBJ1-2; D is possibly TRBD1 (6 bases). V lost 2 bases and J lost 8, with 15 bases in between. The length of the CDR3 is 14 residues. Germline CDR1 and CDR2: SEHNR and FQNEAQ (reference sequence). The CDR3 spells CASSLWAQGDGYTF. The CDR3 DNA reads as TGTGCCAGCAGCTTATGGGCACAGGGAGACGGCTACACCTTC.

This clone was detected a few times. The chain's CDR3 is CASATQGLHQPQHF. The CDR3 coding sequence is TGTGCCAGCGCGACGCAGGGTCTCCATCAGCCCCAGCATTTT. V and J are TRBV5-8 and TRBJ1-5; a possible D gene is TRBD1 (5 bases). CDR3 size: 14 residues. V was clipped by 7 bases and J by 5 bases, with 16 bases between them. Germline assignment: CDR1 SGHTS and CDR2 YDEGEE.

The rearrangement uses TRBV6-5 and TRBJ1-1; D uncertain. The CDR3 is made up of 14 amino acids. Germline CDR1 MNHEY, CDR2 SVGAGI. V dropped 5 bases and J dropped 0 bases, with 10 bases sitting between them. This CDR3 reads CASSPEGMNTEAFF. The CDR3 nucleotides are TGTGCCAGCAGTCCCGAGGGTATGAACACTGAAGCTTTCTTT.

This clone was seen only once. V gene TRBV7-3 combines with J gene TRBJ2-2, with 9 bases fitting TRBD1. The CDR3 has 16 residues. V was pared by 5 bases and J by 5 bases, with 9 bases of the junction left unmatched. CDR1 is SGHTA, CDR2 FQGTGA, per germline. The CDR3 nucleotides are TGTGCCAGCAGCCCACGAGGGGGACAGGGAACCGGGGAGCTGTTTTTT. Encoded protein: CASSPRGGQGTGELFF.

This chain links TRBV6-2 or TRBV6-3 with TRBJ2-7, with 10 bases matching TRBD2. The CDR3 extends over 16 amino acids. CDR1 and CDR2 from the germline V gene are MNHEY and SVGEGT. J was trimmed by 0 bases and V by 5 bases; bases with no gene match: 7. CDR3 DNA: TGTGCCAGCAGTCCCCGGACTAGCGGACGCTCCTACGAGCAGTACTTC. Translation: CASSPRTSGRSYEQYF.

This clone was seen only a few times. The chain employs TRBV2 and TRBJ1-1; perhaps TRBD1 as D (5 bases). Germline values: CDR1 SNHLY, CDR2 FYNNEI. This CDR3 region has 15 residues. The V gene lost 5 bases and the J gene lost 4 bases, with 17 bases spanning the gap. The CDR3: CASSHWTDGGTEAFF. CDR3 nucleotide sequence: TGTGCCAGCAGTCACTGGACCGACGGGGGCACTGAAGCTTTCTTT.